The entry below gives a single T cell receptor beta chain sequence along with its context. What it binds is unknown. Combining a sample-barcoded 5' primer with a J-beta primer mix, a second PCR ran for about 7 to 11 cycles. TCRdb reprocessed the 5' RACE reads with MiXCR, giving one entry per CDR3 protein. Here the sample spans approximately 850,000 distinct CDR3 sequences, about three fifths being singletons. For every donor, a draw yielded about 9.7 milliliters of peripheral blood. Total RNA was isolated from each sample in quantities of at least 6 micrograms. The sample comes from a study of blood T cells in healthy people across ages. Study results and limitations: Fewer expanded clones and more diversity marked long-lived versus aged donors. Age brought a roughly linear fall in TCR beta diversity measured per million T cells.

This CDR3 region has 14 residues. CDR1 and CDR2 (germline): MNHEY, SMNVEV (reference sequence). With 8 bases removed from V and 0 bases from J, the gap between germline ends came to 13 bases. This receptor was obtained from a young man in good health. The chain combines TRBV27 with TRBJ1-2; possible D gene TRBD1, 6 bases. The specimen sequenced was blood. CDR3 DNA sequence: TGTGCCAGCGGACGGACAGCGACTAACTATGGCTACACCTTC. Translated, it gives CASGRTATNYGYTF.